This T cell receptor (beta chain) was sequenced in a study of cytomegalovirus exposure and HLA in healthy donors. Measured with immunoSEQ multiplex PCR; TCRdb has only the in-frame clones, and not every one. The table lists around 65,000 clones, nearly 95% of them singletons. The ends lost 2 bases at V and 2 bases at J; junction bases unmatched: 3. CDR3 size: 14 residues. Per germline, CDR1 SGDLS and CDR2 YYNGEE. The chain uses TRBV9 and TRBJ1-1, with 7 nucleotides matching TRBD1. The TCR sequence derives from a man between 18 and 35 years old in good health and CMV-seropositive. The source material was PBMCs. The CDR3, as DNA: TGTGCCAGCAGCGTGACAGGGACTAACACTGAAGCTTTCTTT. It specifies CASSVTGTNTEAFF.